This T cell receptor (beta chain) was captured by sequencing in a study of cytomegalovirus exposure and HLA in healthy donors. The CDR3 is 17 amino acids. CDR1 and CDR2 (germline): MGHRA, YSYEKL. With V trimmed by 0 bases and J by 5 bases, 9 bases remained unmatched. PCR was performed using 60 Vbeta and 13 Jbeta primers. Some clones are missing from TCRdb's copy, which holds only in-frame ones; the method was immunoSEQ multiplex PCR. The sample has under 200,000 clones. The chain links TRBV4-1 to TRBJ2-2; TRBD2 aligns across 7 bases. Material for sequencing was PBMCs. The sequence came from a man aged 25 to 40 in good health and CMV-seronegative. The DNA for the CDR3 is TGCGCCAGCAGCCAAGATCGGAATAGCGGGTTAACCGGGGAGCTGTTTTTT. It codes for CASSQDRNSGLTGELFF.